The rows below give T cell receptor beta chains drawn from one sample of a study of T-cell reconstitution after alpha-beta-depleted transplantation in children. MiXCR was run by TCRdb on the PCR reads, yielding one entry per CDR3 protein. In the table there are 350,000 to 400,000 distinct CDR3 sequences, about 14% of which are singletons. The sample was PBMCs, taken from the stem cell graft. The receptors shown here come from a human donor who donated a stem cell graft to a child with Fanconi anemia. CDR3s include the opening cysteine and the closing phenylalanine or tryptophan. A D gene is named only where the DNA matches it firmly. Part of the rows lack a size; the others show once, few, many or a class for expanded clones.

TRBV5-4	-	TRBJ2-1	-	TGTGCCAGCAGCTTGGTATCAGGGGCTTACAATGAGCAGTTCTTC	CASSLVSGAYNEQFF
TRBV12-3/TRBV12-4	-	TRBJ2-1	few	TGTGCCAGCAGTTTGACAGGGAGGGGTGAGCAGTTCTTC	CASSLTGRGEQFF
TRBV14	-	TRBJ2-7	many	TGTGCCAGCAGCCAAGATTGGGGTCGCGAGCAGTACTTC	CASSQDWGREQYF
TRBV5-1	-	TRBJ1-2	few	TGCGCCAGCAGTTTTGTTGGGGTTAACAATGGCTACACCTTC	CASSFVGVNNGYTF
TRBV25-1	TRBD1	TRBJ1-4	many	TGTGCCAGCAGTGACACCGGGACAGCAAATGAAAAACTGTTTTTT	CASSDTGTANEKLFF
TRBV29-1	TRBD1	TRBJ2-5	many	TGCAGCTCCTCGGGGGACAGGGACCAAGAGACCCAGTACTTC	CSSSGDRDQETQYF
TRBV18	-	TRBJ2-7	few	TGTGCCAGCTCACCTTCAGCACAGGGCTCGGGTGAGCAGTACTTC	CASSPSAQGSGEQYF
TRBV5-1	TRBD1	TRBJ2-2	many	TGCGCCAGCAGCCTGACAGGGGGCGTCACCGGGGAGCTGTTTTTT	CASSLTGGVTGELFF
TRBV5-1	-	TRBJ1-1	few	TGCGCCAGCAGCGCGAACTTCCAGGGTACGACTGAAGCTTTCTTT	CASSANFQGTTEAFF
TRBV20-1	TRBD2	TRBJ2-5	-	TGCAGTGCTAGAGATCGCGGGGGGACAACCACCTTCCAAGAGACCCAGTACTTC	CSARDRGGTTTFQETQYF
TRBV16	-	TRBJ2-3	few	TGTGCCAGCAGCCCCAGGGATCCTTTCACAGATACGCAGTATTTT	CASSPRDPFTDTQYF
TRBV15	TRBD1	TRBJ1-2	few	TGTGCCACCAGCAGAGAATTGACAGGGTCAGACGGCTACACCTTC	CATSRELTGSDGYTF
TRBV5-5	-	TRBJ1-1	few	TGTGCCAGCAGCCCATCGGATTCCCTTGGAGCTTTCTTT	CASSPSDSLGAFF
TRBV5-1	-	TRBJ2-1	-	TGCGCCAGCAGCTTCAAGGGGGCCTACAATGAGCAGTTCTTC	CASSFKGAYNEQFF
TRBV27	-	TRBJ1-2	few	TGTGCCAGCAGTTCGGGGGGAGTCTATGGCTACACCTTC	CASSSGGVYGYTF
TRBV5-1	TRBD1	TRBJ2-2	many	TGCGCCAGCACCACGGACAGGGGGCGCCGGGAGCTGTTTTTT	CASTTDRGRRELFF
TRBV2	-	TRBJ2-1	many	TGTGCCATCACTGGGGACGCTCATTACAATGAGCAGTTCTTC	CAITGDAHYNEQFF
TRBV20-1	-	TRBJ1-5	few	TGCAGTGCCACCCCCTTCACAGGTAATCAGCCCCAGCATTTT	CSATPFTGNQPQHF
TRBV11-3	-	TRBJ2-3	many	TGTGCCAGCAGCCCCCACCAGGGCGTGAATACGCAGTATTTT	CASSPHQGVNTQYF
TRBV12-3/TRBV12-4	-	TRBJ1-1	many	TGCGCCAGCAGCTTTGGACAGCCGAACACTGAAGCTTTCTTT	CASSFGQPNTEAFF
TRBV20-1	TRBD2	TRBJ2-1	-	TGCAGTGCTAGAGATCTGCAAGAAAATTCAGCGGGGGGTTATAATGAGCAGTTCTTC	CSARDLQENSAGGYNEQFF
TRBV12-3/TRBV12-4	-	TRBJ1-6	-	TGTGCCAGCAGTCTGCTGGGCTGGGATTCACCCCTCCACTTT	CASSLLGWDSPLHF
TRBV5-1	TRBD1	TRBJ1-1	-	TGCGCCAGCAACTTGACAGGGGAGGTGACTGAAGCTTTCTTT	CASNLTGEVTEAFF
TRBV5-6	-	TRBJ2-1	-	TGTGCCAGCAGCTTGGGGGCCTCACGCGAGCAGTTCTTC	CASSLGASREQFF
TRBV7-9	-	TRBJ2-1	few	TGTGCCAGCAGCCTGATGGGGCGTCTGTACAATGAGCAGTTCTTC	CASSLMGRLYNEQFF
TRBV4-2	-	TRBJ1-1	many	TGTGCCAGCAGCCCCGGGACACTAAGCTCCATGAACACTGAAGCTTTCTTT	CASSPGTLSSMNTEAFF
TRBV27	TRBD1	TRBJ2-3	-	TGTGCCAGCCGGCTCCGGACAGGAGGGCAGTATTTT	CASRLRTGGQYF
TRBV20-1	-	TRBJ2-7	few	TGCAGTGCTAGTGGGGTGATGGACACGAGCGAGCAGTACTTC	CSASGVMDTSEQYF
TRBV4-2	-	TRBJ2-3	few	TGTGCCAGCAGCCCAGCGGACAGAAGCACAGATACGCAGTATTTT	CASSPADRSTDTQYF
TRBV18	-	TRBJ1-1	-	TGTGCCAGCTCAGCAGTTAGGGGCAAAACGAACACTGAAGCTTTCTTT	CASSAVRGKTNTEAFF
TRBV20-1	-	TRBJ1-5	few	TGCAGTGCAGGGTTGGGTCAGCCCCAGCATTTT	CSAGLGQPQHF
TRBV5-1	TRBD1	TRBJ1-2	-	TGCGCCAGCAGCAGATCCGGGACAGGGGATGGCTACACCTTC	CASSRSGTGDGYTF
TRBV10-2	TRBD2	TRBJ2-2	many	TGCGCCAGTTCAGTAGCGGGGGGGGAGCTGTTTTTT	CASSVAGGELFF
TRBV20-1	-	TRBJ1-1	many	TGCAGTGCTAGAGCCGACAGGAACACTGAAGCTTTCTTT	CSARADRNTEAFF
TRBV2	TRBD1	TRBJ2-7	-	TGTGCCAGCAGTCGGGACAGGGGTGGTGAGCAGTACTTC	CASSRDRGGEQYF
TRBV29-1	-	TRBJ2-5	many	TGCAGCGTTCTCAAGGGGAGAGAGACCCAGTACTTC	CSVLKGRETQYF
TRBV11-2	-	TRBJ2-3	-	TGTGCCAGCAGCTTAAGGCGGCTCACAGATACGCAGTATTTT	CASSLRRLTDTQYF
TRBV12-3/TRBV12-4	-	TRBJ1-2	-	TGTGCCAGCAGTTTAGTCCGACAGCCAAACTATGGCTACACCTTC	CASSLVRQPNYGYTF
TRBV29-1	-	TRBJ2-3	-	TGCAGCGTTGCTGGGACGCACACAGATACGCAGTATTTT	CSVAGTHTDTQYF